These 11 T cell receptor beta chains were all obtained from the same sample, sequenced in a study of CXCR3-negative and CXCR3-positive naive CD8 T cells. Each TRB cDNA library was prepared by 5' RACE (with UMI labels). After re-calling the 5' RACE reads, TCRdb lists one entry per CDR3 protein, DNA absent. Found here are over 100,000 distinct CDR3 sequences; the top ten clones hold 0.45% to 0.55%. The sequenced material came from naive CXCR3- CD8+ T cells from blood. Subset indicated: CD45RO-CCR7+CD27+CD95- naive CD8+ T cells lacking CXCR3 (TNR3-). All receptors come from a human donor in good health. Some clones in this sample may be carry-over from other donors' samples.

The chain links TRBV13 to TRBJ2-3; TCRdb indicates TRBD2, and absent DNA this call remains unverified. CDR1 is PRHDT, CDR2 FYEKMQ, per germline (reference sequence). The CDR3 extends over 12 amino acids. This chain's CDR3 is CASRRLGDTQYF.

The V and J genes are TRBV28 and TRBJ2-5; TCRdb indicates TRBD2, and absent DNA this call remains unverified. Germline V CDR1 and CDR2: MDHEN, SYDVKM. The CDR3 covers 15 residues. The CDR3 spells CASSFQSGEQETQYF.

The J gene is TRBJ2-1, the V gene TRBV12-3 or TRBV12-4; no DNA is available, so the TRBD1 call from TCRdb remains unchecked. The CDR3 consists of 14 residues. The CDR3 reads CASSPPGGYHEQFF.

This chain's CDR3 is CASSQDRGTSYEQYF. The chain joins TRBV4-3 to TRBJ2-7; TCRdb indicates TRBD1, and absent DNA this call remains unverified. The CDR3 runs to 15 residues. The V gene's germline CDR1 is LGHNA and CDR2 YSLEER.

This chain links TRBV20-1 with TRBJ2-5; TCRdb proposes TRBD1, but this gene call is untestable without DNA. CDR3 length equals 19 residues. The germline V gene has CDR1 DFQATT and CDR2 SNEGSKA (reference sequence). Here the CDR3 reads CSTNGDSGGAAPLQETQYF.

This sequence joins TRBV29-1 and TRBJ1-2. Per the germline V gene, CDR1 is SQVTM and CDR2 is ANQGSEA. The CDR3 loop spans 17 amino acids. CDR3 in amino acids: CSVGPGPDQPPSYGYTF.

This chain links TRBV4-1 with TRBJ2-1; the D call of TRBD2 rests on TCRdb alone, since no DNA is present to check it. Germline-derived CDR1 and CDR2 are MGHRA and YSYEKL. The CDR3 spans 16 residues. The CDR3 here is CASSRTTGLAGDEQFF.

The V call is TRBV4-3, the J call TRBJ2-7; TCRdb's D call, TRBD1, is unchecked because there is no DNA. Germline V lookup: CDR1 LGHNA, CDR2 YSLEER. This CDR3 is 15 amino acids long. The CDR3 sequence is CASSQDWQGSVRQYF.

The chain couples TRBV12-3 or TRBV12-4 to TRBJ2-5; TCRdb gives TRBD1 as the D gene, but with no DNA this cannot be confirmed. The CDR3 contains 12 residues. The CDR3 region is CATRTARGVQYF.

The chain carries TRBV9 and TRBJ1-2; no DNA is available, so the TRBD1 call from TCRdb remains unchecked. The CDR3 contains 15 residues. The V gene's germline CDR1 is SGDLS and CDR2 YYNGEE. Here the CDR3 reads CASSKEGQGIYGYTF. The full variable domain, rest sourced from reference TRBV9 and TRBJ1-2, is DSGVTQTPKHLITATGQRVTLRCSPRSGDLSVYWYQQSLDQGLQFLIQYYNGEERAKGNILERFSAQQFPDLHSELNLSSLELGDSALYFCASSKEGQGIYGYTFGSGTRLTVV.

The chain carries TRBV29-1 and TRBJ2-1; TCRdb's assignment of TRBD1 cannot be checked, as there is no DNA. The germline gives CDR1 SQVTM, CDR2 ANQGSEA. This CDR3 region has 14 residues. CDR3 loop: CSVLTGRSINEQFF.